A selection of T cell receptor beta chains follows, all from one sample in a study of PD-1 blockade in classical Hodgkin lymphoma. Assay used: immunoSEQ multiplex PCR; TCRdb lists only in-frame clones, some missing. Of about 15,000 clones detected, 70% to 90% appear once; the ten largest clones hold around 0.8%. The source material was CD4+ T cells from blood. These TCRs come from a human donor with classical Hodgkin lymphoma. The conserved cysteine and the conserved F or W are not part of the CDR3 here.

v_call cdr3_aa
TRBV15 ATSRVPSHEQY
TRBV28 ASNPTSGPYNEQF
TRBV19 ASSRTGRGTEAF
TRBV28 ASSLSTGVVDTIY
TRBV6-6 ATRASGVYNEQF
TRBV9 ASSPLNYGYT
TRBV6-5 ASSLKGRGDEQY
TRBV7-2 ASSPDRFNEKLF
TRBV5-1 ASSLTVNTEAF
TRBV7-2 ASSLQRLSTDTQY
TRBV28 ASSGGGGIGTEAF
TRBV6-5 ASSYSLGAGGYT
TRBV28 AVPGISYNEQF
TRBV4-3 ASSQAFSGGAPYEQY
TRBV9 ASSPMGTGGYNEQF
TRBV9 ASSAGMYTEAF
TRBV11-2 ASSRVDFSYEQY